These 22 T cell receptor beta chains came from one sample sequenced in a study of T cell responses to AZD1222 COVID-19 vaccine. The protocol was immunoSEQ multiplex PCR, while the TCRdb copy is restricted to in-frame clones and leaves out a portion. This table has about 120,000 clones, 70% to 90% appearing once. The material sequenced was peripheral blood, taken on day 0 of AZD1222 vaccination. The receptors shown here come from an adult in good health.

J is TRBJ2-7 and V is TRBV2; 8 positions agree with TRBD1. This CDR3 is built from 13 residues. V was clipped by 1 base and J by 12 bases; unmatched bases: 8. The V gene's germline CDR1 is SNHLY and CDR2 FYNNEI. This CDR3 is CASSEGAGGSRYF. CDR3 DNA: TGTGCCAGCAGTGAAGGGGCAGGGGGCTCGAGGTACTTC. Full variable domain (remainder filled in from reference TRBV2 and TRBJ2-7): EPEVTQTPSHQVTQMGQEVILRCVPISNHLYFYWYRQILGQKVEFLVSFYNNEISEKSEIFDDQFSVERPDGSNFTLKIRSTKLEDSAMYFCASSEGAGGSRYFGPGTRLTVT.

The chain couples TRBV19 to TRBJ2-3; possibly TRBD1 or TRBD2 for D (5 bases each). The V and J ends lost 4 bases and 2 bases respectively, with 10 bases between them. CDR3 length: 14 amino acids. Germline V lookup: CDR1 LNHDA, CDR2 SQIVND (reference sequence). CDR3 protein: CASSRGYITDTQYF. As DNA, the CDR3 is TGTGCCAGTAGTAGGGGGTACATCACAGATACGCAGTATTTT.

V gene TRBV4-1 combines with J gene TRBJ2-5; 12 bases match TRBD2. The CDR3 length is 18 residues. V trimming: 1 base; J trimming: 3 bases; junction bases outside the gene matches: 9. The germline V gene encodes CDR1 MGHRA and CDR2 YSYEKL. The CDR3 spells CASSQARLAGGLEETQYF. CDR3 nucleotide sequence: TGCGCCAGCAGCCAAGCGCGCCTAGCGGGGGGGCTAGAAGAGACCCAGTACTTC.

The chain couples TRBV6-1 to TRBJ2-3; 10 positions match TRBD2. V was clipped by 2 bases and J by 0 bases; unmatched bases: 2. Germline values: CDR1 MNHNS, CDR2 SASEGT. This CDR3 region has 16 residues. The CDR3 is CASSELLAGSTDTQYF. The CDR3 DNA reads TGTGCCAGCAGTGAACTACTAGCGGGAAGCACAGATACGCAGTATTTT.

V usage is TRBV5-5 and J usage is TRBJ2-7; weak D call: TRBD1 (6 bases). This CDR3 has 15 amino acids. Trimming removed 4 bases from V and 2 bases from J, with 16 bases in between. The germline CDR1 and CDR2 sequences are SGHKS and YYEKEE (reference sequence). The CDR3 region is CASSLTGFWTYEQYF. DNA of the CDR3: TGTGCCAGCAGCCTGACAGGTTTTTGGACCTACGAGCAGTACTTC.

The CDR3 is CSVGAGWDTEAFF. CDR3 nucleotide sequence: TGCAGCGTTGGGGCTGGGTGGGACACTGAAGCTTTCTTT. The V and J genes are TRBV29-1 and TRBJ1-1; D unclear. CDR1 and CDR2 from the germline V gene are SQVTM and ANQGSEA. Trimming left V 4 bases short and J 3 bases short, with 12 bases between. The CDR3 runs to 13 residues.

This clone was seen once. The V call is TRBV19, the J call TRBJ2-3, with D unresolved. The CDR3 sequence is 11 residues long. Germline CDR1 reads LNHDA; CDR2 reads SQIVND (reference sequence). Deletions cut 3 bases from V and 5 bases from J, with 3 bases between. The CDR3 DNA is TGTGCCAGTAGTATCGGAGATACGCAGTATTTT. Translated, it gives CASSIGDTQYF. Filled out from reference TRBV19 and TRBJ2-3, the complete variable domain reads DGGITQSPKYLFRKEGQNVTLSCEQNLNHDAMYWYRQDPGQGLRLIYYSQIVNDFQKGDIAEGYSVSREKKESFPLTVTSAQKNPTAFYLCASSIGDTQYFGPGTRLTVL.

This rearrangement joins TRBV5-5 to TRBJ2-7, with a tentative D call TRBD1 (5 bases). Germline-derived CDR1 and CDR2 are SGHKS and YYEKEE (reference sequence). V lost 0 bases and J 4 bases, leaving 5 bases between the germline ends. The CDR3 contains 12 residues. CDR3 loop: CASSLEGYEQYF. The CDR3 region has the DNA TGTGCCAGCAGCTTGGAGGGGTACGAGCAGTACTTC.

The genes are TRBV3-1 (or the pseudogene TRBV3-2) and TRBJ1-1; the match to TRBD1 covers 8 bases. Germline loops: CDR1 LGHDT, CDR2 YNNKEL (reference sequence). This CDR3 is 14 amino acids long. J was trimmed by 4 bases and V by 4 bases; bases with no gene match: 5. The chain's CDR3 is CASSPYRGGTEAFF. The CDR3 coding sequence is TGTGCCAGCAGCCCGTACAGGGGGGGCACTGAAGCTTTCTTT.

The chain links TRBV6-6 to TRBJ1-2; D is unclear. This CDR3 region has 16 residues. CDR1 and CDR2 (germline): MNHNY, SVGAGI (reference sequence). V was clipped by 6 bases and J by 6 bases, with 23 bases between them. As DNA, the CDR3 is TGTGCCAGCAGCTACCCGATAGGTGCGGCGGGCAATGGCTACACCTTC. It encodes CASSYPIGAAGNGYTF.

The gene calls are TRBV5-1 and TRBJ2-2; no clear D gene. V gave up 1 base and J gave up 6 bases, with 4 bases separating them. The CDR3 contains 12 residues. The germline V gene encodes CDR1 SGHRS and CDR2 YFSETQ. The CDR3 is CASSLFAGELFF. The CDR3 bases are TGCGCCAGCAGCTTGTTTGCCGGGGAGCTGTTTTTT.

This chain connects TRBV6-5 to TRBJ2-3; no reliable D call. Germline values: CDR1 MNHEY, CDR2 SVGAGI. Trimming left V 6 bases short and J 3 bases short, with 4 bases between. CDR3 length: 11 amino acids. The CDR3 sequence is CASRLTDTQYF. CDR3 bases: TGTGCCAGCAGGCTGACAGATACGCAGTATTTT.

This chain links TRBV6-2 or TRBV6-3 with TRBJ1-1, with D unclear. The CDR3 length is 14 residues. V gave up 2 bases and J gave up 6 bases, with 13 bases separating them. Germline V CDR1 and CDR2: MNHEY, SVGEGT. The DNA of the CDR3 is TGTGCCAGCAGTTACGTGGATCCAACCCCTGAAGCTTTCTTT. Translated: CASSYVDPTPEAFF.

This chain uses TRBV11-2 with TRBJ1-5; D is uncertain. The CDR3 contains 14 residues. Germline CDR1 is SGHAT and CDR2 is FQNNGV. With 0 bases removed from V and 6 bases from J, the gap between germline ends came to 9 bases. CDR3 protein: CASSLDLPGQPQHF. The CDR3 DNA reads TGTGCCAGCAGCTTAGATCTTCCGGGTCAGCCCCAGCATTTT.

The V call is TRBV24-1, the J call TRBJ2-1, with D tentatively TRBD1 or TRBD2 (5 bases each). Trimming took 0 bases from V and 11 from J, leaving 10 bases between them. Germline V CDR1 and CDR2: KGHDR, SFDVKD. This CDR3 is 13 amino acids long. CDR3 sequence: CATSDLERGQQFF. DNA for the CDR3: TGTGCCACCAGTGATTTGGAACGGGGCCAGCAGTTCTTC.

CDR3 DNA sequence: TGTGCCAGCAGCCTAGAAGCCAATGAGCAGTTCTTC. Translation: CASSLEANEQFF. V and J are TRBV2 and TRBJ2-1; D ambiguous. This CDR3 spans 12 amino acids. The ends were cut back, 6 bases at V and 6 bases at J, with 9 bases in the middle. Germline values: CDR1 SNHLY, CDR2 FYNNEI.

The chain combines TRBV28 with TRBJ2-3; 7 bases are shared with TRBD2. Germline loops: CDR1 MDHEN, CDR2 SYDVKM. This CDR3 has 15 amino acids. J was trimmed by 3 bases and V by 5 bases; bases with no gene match: 8. The DNA for the CDR3 is TGTGCCAGCAGTGGGGCGGGGGAACAAACAGATACGCAGTATTTT. Protein: CASSGAGEQTDTQYF.

The V and J genes are TRBV6-1 and TRBJ1-3; possibly TRBD1 for D (5 bases). There are 17 residues in the CDR3. Germline V gene data show CDR1 as MNHNS and CDR2 as SASEGT. Trimming took 3 bases from V and 2 from J, leaving 17 bases between them. CDR3: CASSDRPRAATGNTIYF. The CDR3 DNA sequence: TGTGCCAGCAGTGACCGCCCCAGGGCCGCGACTGGAAACACCATATATTTT.

This chain uses TRBV29-1 with TRBJ1-5; the D gene is possibly TRBD1 (6 bases). Germline lookup yields CDR1 SQVTM and CDR2 ANQGSEA. V was clipped by 6 bases and J by 5 bases, with 17 bases between them. The length of the CDR3 is 14 residues. The CDR3: CSVAQGREDQPQHF. For the CDR3, the DNA is TGCAGCGTAGCACAGGGTCGCGAGGATCAGCCCCAGCATTTT. The entire variable domain, with the rest obtained from reference TRBV29-1 and TRBJ1-5, is as follows: SAVISQKPSRDICQRGTSLTIQCQVDSQVTMMFWYRQQPGQSLTLIATANQGSEATYESGFVIDKFPISRPNLTFSTLTVSNMSPEDSSIYLCSVAQGREDQPQHFGDGTRLSIL.

The chain links TRBV24-1 to TRBJ2-3; weak D call: TRBD2 (6 bases). V gave up 1 base and J gave up 6 bases, with 10 bases separating them. Per the germline V gene, CDR1 is KGHDR and CDR2 is SFDVKD. The CDR3 covers 14 residues. The CDR3 sequence: CATSDFRGRDTQYF. The CDR3 DNA follows: TGTGCCACCAGTGATTTTCGGGGGAGGGATACGCAGTATTTT.

The rearrangement uses TRBV6-1 and TRBJ1-2, with no clear D. The CDR3 has 15 amino acids. V lost 1 base, J lost 5 bases, and 14 bases lay in between. The germline CDR1 and CDR2 sequences are MNHNS and SASEGT. The DNA of the CDR3 is TGTGCCAGCAGTGAAGTAAGGGTGGAGCTTTATGGCTACACCTTC. It yields the protein CASSEVRVELYGYTF.

The CDR3 loop reads CASSNRASTTNEKLFF. CDR3 DNA: TGTGCCAGCAGCAACAGGGCCTCGACGACTAATGAAAAACTGTTTTTT. The rearrangement uses TRBV7-9 and TRBJ1-4, with D perhaps matching TRBD1 (6 bases). Per the germline V gene, CDR1 is SEHNR and CDR2 is FQNEAQ (reference sequence). Deletions cut 5 bases from V and 2 bases from J, with 15 bases between. The CDR3 is made up of 16 amino acids.